These T cell receptor beta chains were read from a single sample in a study of molecular identifiers for immune sequencing clone quantification. TCRdb ran MiXCR on the PCR reads and lists one entry per CDR3 protein. Of 60,000 to 70,000 distinct CDR3 sequences detected, less than 20% appear once; the ten largest clones hold roughly 1.5%. Sequencing was carried out using naive CD8+ T cells from blood, with Jurkat cell RNA spiked in. These receptors were collected from a human donor in good health. Some libraries in this study had Jurkat cell RNA spiked in. The CDR3 runs from the conserved cysteine through the conserved F or W. D genes are given only for firm matches. Clone sizes are given selectively: once, few, many, or a class where the clone is expanded.

abundance,v_gene,j_gene,d_gene,CDR3aa,CDR3nt
NA,TRBV14,TRBJ2-1,NA,CASSQDGFTEQFF,TGTGCCAGCAGCCAAGACGGGTTTACTGAGCAGTTCTTC
many,TRBV11-2,TRBJ2-1,TRBD2,CASSLPYPAGGNEQFF,TGTGCCAGCAGCTTACCATACCCAGCGGGAGGAAATGAGCAGTTCTTC
few,TRBV7-9,TRBJ2-5,TRBD1,CASSVTGGQHKETRYF,TGTGCCAGCAGCGTCACAGGGGGACAGCATAAAGAGACCCGGTACTTC
many,TRBV27,TRBJ2-5,NA,CASSSVRVDGRVSQYF,TGTGCCAGCAGCTCGGTTAGGGTGGATGGACGTGTGTCCCAGTACTTC
many,TRBV5-4,TRBJ2-3,NA,CASSAGRGVVSTDTQYF,TGTGCCAGCAGCGCCGGCAGGGGGGTTGTCTCCACAGATACGCAGTATTTT
many,TRBV4-1,TRBJ1-5,TRBD1,CASSHLDRGRRPQHF,TGCGCCAGCAGCCATTTGGACAGGGGACGCCGGCCCCAGCATTTT
NA,TRBV3-1,TRBJ2-1,TRBD2,CASSQGLAGVHEQFF,TGTGCCAGCAGCCAGGGGCTAGCGGGAGTACATGAGCAGTTCTTC
NA,TRBV7-6,TRBJ1-6,NA,CASSLDANSPFHF,TGTGCCAGCAGCTTAGATGCCAATTCACCCTTCCACTTT
many,TRBV7-9,TRBJ1-3,NA,CASSLDGNSGNTIYF,TGTGCCAGCAGCTTAGACGGGAACTCTGGAAACACCATATATTTT
many,TRBV28,TRBJ1-2,NA,CACIGTQNYGYTF,TGTGCCTGCATCGGGACACAGAACTATGGCTACACCTTC
many,TRBV7-8,TRBJ2-4,NA,CASSPLSLLWGAKNIQYF,TGTGCCAGCAGCCCCCTTAGCCTCCTCTGGGGTGCCAAAAACATTCAGTACTTC
many,TRBV28,TRBJ1-2,NA,CASSLKGNYGYTF,TGTGCCAGCAGTTTAAAGGGCAACTATGGCTACACCTTC
many,TRBV20-1,TRBJ2-4,NA,CSAGDLRIAKNIQYF,TGCAGTGCTGGTGACCTACGTATAGCCAAAAACATTCAGTACTTC
NA,TRBV12-3/TRBV12-4,TRBJ1-1,NA,CASSLLGTDTEAFF,TGTGCCAGCAGTTTACTAGGGACGGACACTGAAGCTTTCTTT
many,TRBV12-3/TRBV12-4,TRBJ2-1,NA,CASSPRDGTTGEFF,TGTGCCAGCAGTCCCCGGGACGGAACTACCGGGGAGTTCTTC
many,TRBV4-3,TRBJ2-5,NA,CASSHGRSDSKQTQYF,TGCGCCAGCAGCCACGGAAGATCGGACAGTAAGCAGACCCAGTACTTC
NA,TRBV24-1,TRBJ1-5,TRBD1,CATSVGTGGNNQPQHF,TGTGCCACCAGTGTAGGGACAGGGGGCAACAATCAGCCCCAGCATTTT
NA,TRBV16,TRBJ2-7,NA,CASGQSPRSDKQYF,TGTGCCAGCGGCCAATCCCCCCGTAGTGACAAGCAGTACTTC
many,TRBV29-1,TRBJ2-2,TRBD2,CSVEEGGRNTGELFF,TGCAGCGTTGAGGAGGGAGGGAGGAACACCGGGGAGCTGTTTTTT
NA,TRBV9,TRBJ1-2,NA,CASSDHPDSGFNYGYTF,TGTGCCAGCAGCGACCACCCCGACAGCGGGTTTAACTATGGCTACACCTTC
NA,TRBV7-6,TRBJ1-2,NA,CASSSGFGYGYTF,TGTGCCAGCAGCTCAGGGTTTGGCTATGGCTACACCTTC
many,TRBV19,TRBJ1-5,NA,CASSKQDYSNQPQHF,TGTGCCAGTAGTAAACAGGATTATAGCAATCAGCCCCAGCATTTT
many,TRBV20-1,TRBJ2-3,NA,CSASHPGRGTDTQYF,TGCAGTGCTAGTCACCCAGGGCGTGGCACAGATACGCAGTATTTT
many,TRBV30,TRBJ1-2,NA,CAWTGDFYGYTF,TGTGCCTGGACAGGGGATTTTTATGGCTACACCTTC
NA,TRBV5-6,TRBJ2-1,TRBD2,CASSLVSGLAGGLRPYSEQFF,TGTGCCAGCAGCTTGGTCTCTGGACTAGCGGGAGGCCTCAGGCCCTACAGTGAGCAGTTCTTC
many,TRBV30,TRBJ1-1,NA,CAWSSGGGRWAFF,TGTGCCTGGAGTTCCGGCGGGGGGCGGTGGGCTTTCTTT